The source of this T cell receptor (beta chain) is a study of identical twins. Notes on the study in general: The more abundant beta clonotypes in cord blood had fewer insertions, and memory repertoires did not show this. The conclusions drew on cross-sectional statistical analysis instead of tracking the same donors. Beta out-of-frame sequences showed weaker excess twin sharing.

CDR3 length: 12 amino acids. Trimming removed 3 bases from V and 9 bases from J, with 9 bases in between. This clonotype came up a few times. What it binds is unknown. Healthy Caucasians alone served as donors. MiXCR, run by TCRdb on the 5' RACE reads, gives a single entry per CDR3 protein. Among more than 350,000 distinct CDR3 sequences, 7% to 9.5% were seen once, and the ten largest hold more than 8%. The gene calls are TRBV12-3 or TRBV12-4 and TRBJ2-1; D uncertain. Sequencing input: naive T cells sorted from blood. This sequence originates from a woman aged 45 to 65 in good health. The CDR3 region has the DNA TGTGCCAGCAGTTTCCGGGCGTCTGAGCAGTTCTTC. Protein: CASSFRASEQFF.